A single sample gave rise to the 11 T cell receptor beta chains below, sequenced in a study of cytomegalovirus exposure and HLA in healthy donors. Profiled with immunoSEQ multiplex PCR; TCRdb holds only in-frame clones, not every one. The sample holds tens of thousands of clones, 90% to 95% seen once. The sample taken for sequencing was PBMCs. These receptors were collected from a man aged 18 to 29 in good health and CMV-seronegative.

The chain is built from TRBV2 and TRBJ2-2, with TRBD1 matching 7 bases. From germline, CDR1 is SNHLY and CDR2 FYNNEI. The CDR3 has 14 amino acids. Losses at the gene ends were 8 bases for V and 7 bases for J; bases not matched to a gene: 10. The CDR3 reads CASSSVRGNGELFF. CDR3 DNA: TGTGCCAGCTCATCCGTCAGGGGGAACGGGGAGCTGTTTTTT.

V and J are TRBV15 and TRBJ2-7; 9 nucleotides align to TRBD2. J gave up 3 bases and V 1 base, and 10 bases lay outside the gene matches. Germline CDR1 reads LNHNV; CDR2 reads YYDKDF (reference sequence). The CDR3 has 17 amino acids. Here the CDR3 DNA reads TGTGCCACCAGCAGAGCAAACCTAGCGGGGACATTCTACGAGCAGTACTTC. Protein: CATSRANLAGTFYEQYF.

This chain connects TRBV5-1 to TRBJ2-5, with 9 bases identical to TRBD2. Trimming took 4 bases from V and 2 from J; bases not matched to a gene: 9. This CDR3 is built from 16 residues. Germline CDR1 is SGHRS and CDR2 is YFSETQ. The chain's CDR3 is CASSPLAGTTQETQYF. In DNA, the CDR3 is TGCGCCAGCAGCCCCCTAGCGGGGACTACGCAAGAGACCCAGTACTTC.

The CDR3 loop reads CASSSRGDTYEQYF. As DNA, the CDR3 is TGTGCCAGCTCAAGCAGGGGCGATACCTACGAGCAGTACTTC. The chain uses TRBV18 and TRBJ2-7, with TRBD1 as a possible D gene (6 bases). The CDR3 loop spans 14 amino acids. V was pared by 5 bases and J by 2 bases, with 13 bases between. CDR1 KGHSH and CDR2 LQKENI come from the germline V gene.

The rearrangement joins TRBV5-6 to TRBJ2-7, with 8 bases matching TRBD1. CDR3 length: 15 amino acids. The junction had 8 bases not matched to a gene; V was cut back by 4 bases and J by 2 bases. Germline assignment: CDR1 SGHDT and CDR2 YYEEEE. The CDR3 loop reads CASSPRTGRPYEQYF. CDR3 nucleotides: TGTGCCAGCAGCCCCAGGACAGGGCGCCCCTACGAGCAGTACTTC.

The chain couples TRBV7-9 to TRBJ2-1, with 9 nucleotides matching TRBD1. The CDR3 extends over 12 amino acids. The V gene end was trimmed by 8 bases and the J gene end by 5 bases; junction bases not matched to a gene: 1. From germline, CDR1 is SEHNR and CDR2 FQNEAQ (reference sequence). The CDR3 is CASRDRDNEQFF. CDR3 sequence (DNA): TGTGCCAGCCGGGACAGGGACAATGAGCAGTTCTTC.

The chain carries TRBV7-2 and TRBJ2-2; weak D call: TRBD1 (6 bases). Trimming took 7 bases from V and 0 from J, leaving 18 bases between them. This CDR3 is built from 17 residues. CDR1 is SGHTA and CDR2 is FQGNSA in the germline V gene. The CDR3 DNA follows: TGTGCCAGCAAGCCCCGGGGCAGGGGCCCGAACACCGGGGAGCTGTTTTTT. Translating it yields CASKPRGRGPNTGELFF.

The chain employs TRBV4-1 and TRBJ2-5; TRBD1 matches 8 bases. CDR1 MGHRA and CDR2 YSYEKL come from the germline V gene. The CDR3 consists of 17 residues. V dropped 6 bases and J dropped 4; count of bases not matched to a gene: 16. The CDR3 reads CASSLRGLQNNRETQYF. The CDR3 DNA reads TGCGCCAGCAGTCTCAGGGGGCTCCAAAATAATCGAGAGACCCAGTACTTC.

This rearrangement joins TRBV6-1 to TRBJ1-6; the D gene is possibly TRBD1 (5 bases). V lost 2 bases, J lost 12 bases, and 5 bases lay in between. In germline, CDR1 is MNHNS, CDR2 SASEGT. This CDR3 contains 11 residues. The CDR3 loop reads CASSERGPLHF. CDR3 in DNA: TGTGCCAGCAGTGAAAGGGGACCCCTCCACTTT.

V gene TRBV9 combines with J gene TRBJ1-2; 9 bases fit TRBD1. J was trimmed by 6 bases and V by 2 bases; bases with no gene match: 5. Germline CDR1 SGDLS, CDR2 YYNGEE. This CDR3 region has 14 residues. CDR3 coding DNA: TGTGCCAGCAGCGTGGGGACAGGGATTAATGGCTACACCTTC. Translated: CASSVGTGINGYTF.

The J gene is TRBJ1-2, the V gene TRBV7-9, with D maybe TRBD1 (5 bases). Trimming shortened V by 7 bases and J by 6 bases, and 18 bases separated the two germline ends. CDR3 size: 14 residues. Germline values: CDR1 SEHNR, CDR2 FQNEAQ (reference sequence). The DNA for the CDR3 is TGTGCCAGCACCCTATGGGGCCGTGGAGATGGCTACACCTTC. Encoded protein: CASTLWGRGDGYTF. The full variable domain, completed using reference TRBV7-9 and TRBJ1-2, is DTGVSQNPRHKITKRGQNVTFRCDPISEHNRLYWYRQTLGQGPEFLTYFQNEAQLEKSRLLSDRFSAERPKGSFSTLEIQRTEQGDSAMYLCASTLWGRGDGYTFGSGTRLTVV.